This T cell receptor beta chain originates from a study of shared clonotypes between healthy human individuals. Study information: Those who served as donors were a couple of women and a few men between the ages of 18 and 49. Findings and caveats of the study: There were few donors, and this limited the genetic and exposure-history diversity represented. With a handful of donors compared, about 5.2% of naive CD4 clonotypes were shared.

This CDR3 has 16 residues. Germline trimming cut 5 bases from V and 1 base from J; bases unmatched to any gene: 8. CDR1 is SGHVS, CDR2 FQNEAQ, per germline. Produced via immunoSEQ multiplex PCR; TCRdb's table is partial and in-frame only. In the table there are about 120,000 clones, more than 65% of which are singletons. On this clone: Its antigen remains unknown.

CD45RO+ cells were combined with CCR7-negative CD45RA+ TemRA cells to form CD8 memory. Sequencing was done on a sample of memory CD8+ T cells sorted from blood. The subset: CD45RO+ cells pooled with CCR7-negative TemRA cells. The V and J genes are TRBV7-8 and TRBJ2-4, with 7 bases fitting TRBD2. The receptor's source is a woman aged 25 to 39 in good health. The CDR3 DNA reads TGTGCCAGCAGCACTACTAGCGCGGCCGCCAAAAACATTCAGTACTTC. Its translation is CASSTTSAAAKNIQYF. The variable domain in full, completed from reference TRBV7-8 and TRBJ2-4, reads GAGVSQSPRYKVAKRGQDVALRCDPISGHVSLFWYQQALGQGPEFLTYFQNEAQLDKSGLPSDRFFAERPEGSVSTLKIQRTQQEDSAVYLCASSTTSAAAKNIQYFGAGTRLSVL.